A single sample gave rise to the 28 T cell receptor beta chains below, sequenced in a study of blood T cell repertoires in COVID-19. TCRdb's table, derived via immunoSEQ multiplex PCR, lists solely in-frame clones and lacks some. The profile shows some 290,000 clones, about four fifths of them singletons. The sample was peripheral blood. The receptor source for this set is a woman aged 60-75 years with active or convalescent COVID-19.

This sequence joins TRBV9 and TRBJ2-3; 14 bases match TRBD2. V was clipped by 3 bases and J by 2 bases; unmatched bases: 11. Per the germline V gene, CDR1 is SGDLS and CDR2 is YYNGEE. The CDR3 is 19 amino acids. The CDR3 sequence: CASSATGTSGGDLTDTQYF. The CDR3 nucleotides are TGTGCCAGCAGCGCGACCGGGACTAGCGGGGGAGACCTCACAGATACGCAGTATTTT. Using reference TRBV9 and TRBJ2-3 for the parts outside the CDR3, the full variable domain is DSGVTQTPKHLITATGQRVTLRCSPRSGDLSVYWYQQSLDQGLQFLIQYYNGEERAKGNILERFSAQQFPDLHSELNLSSLELGDSALYFCASSATGTSGGDLTDTQYFGPGTRLTVL.

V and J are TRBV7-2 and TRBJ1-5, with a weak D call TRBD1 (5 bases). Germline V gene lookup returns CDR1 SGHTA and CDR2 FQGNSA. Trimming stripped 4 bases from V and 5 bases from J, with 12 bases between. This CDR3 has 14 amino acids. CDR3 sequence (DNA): TGTGCCAGCAGCTCGGGGGTGGCTTATCAGCCCCAGCATTTT. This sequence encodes CASSSGVAYQPQHF.

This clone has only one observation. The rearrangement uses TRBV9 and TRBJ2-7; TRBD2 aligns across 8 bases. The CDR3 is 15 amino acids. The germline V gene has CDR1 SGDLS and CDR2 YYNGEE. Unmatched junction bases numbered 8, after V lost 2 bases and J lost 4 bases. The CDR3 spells CASSVLAGPTYEQYF. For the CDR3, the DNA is TGTGCCAGCAGCGTTTTAGCGGGGCCTACGTACGAGCAGTACTTC.

The CDR3, as DNA: TGTGCCAGCAGTTACGGGGGCGGTGGAAACACCATATATTTT. Its protein product is CASSYGGGGNTIYF. The V gene is TRBV6-2 or TRBV6-3, the J gene TRBJ1-3; D perhaps matches TRBD1 (6 bases). Between the trimmed V and J ends, which lost 2 bases and 3 bases, there was a span of 8 bases. The CDR3 has 14 amino acids. CDR1 MNHEY and CDR2 SVGEGT come from the germline V gene.

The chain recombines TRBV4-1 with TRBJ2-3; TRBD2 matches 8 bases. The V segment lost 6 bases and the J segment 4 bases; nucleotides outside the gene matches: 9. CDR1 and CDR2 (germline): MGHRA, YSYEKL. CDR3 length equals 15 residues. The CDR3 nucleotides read TGCGCCAGCAGACCCCGGGGGGGCCGCGCAGATACGCAGTATTTT. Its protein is CASRPRGGRADTQYF.

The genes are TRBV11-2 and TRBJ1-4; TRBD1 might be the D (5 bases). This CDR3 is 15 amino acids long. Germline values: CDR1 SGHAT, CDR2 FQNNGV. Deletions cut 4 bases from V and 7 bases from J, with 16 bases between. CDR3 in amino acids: CASSSRGGVGEKLFF. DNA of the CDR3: TGTGCCAGCAGCTCGAGGGGAGGGGTAGGTGAAAAACTGTTTTTT. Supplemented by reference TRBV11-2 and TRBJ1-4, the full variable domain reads EAGVAQSPRYKIIEKRQSVAFWCNPISGHATLYWYQQILGQGPKLLIQFQNNGVVDDSQLPKDRFSAERLKGVDSTLKIQPAKLEDSAVYLCASSSRGGVGEKLFFGSGTQLSVL.

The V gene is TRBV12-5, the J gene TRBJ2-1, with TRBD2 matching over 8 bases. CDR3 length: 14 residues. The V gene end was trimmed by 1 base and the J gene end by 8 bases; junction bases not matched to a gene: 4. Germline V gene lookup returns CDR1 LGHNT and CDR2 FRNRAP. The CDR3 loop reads CASGLGGTRDEQFF. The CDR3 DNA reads TGTGCTAGTGGTTTGGGGGGGACTAGAGATGAGCAGTTCTTC.

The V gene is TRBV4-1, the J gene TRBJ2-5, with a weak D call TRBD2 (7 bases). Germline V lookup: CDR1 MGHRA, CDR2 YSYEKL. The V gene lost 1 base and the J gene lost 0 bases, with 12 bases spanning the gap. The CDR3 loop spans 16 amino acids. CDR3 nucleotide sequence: TGCGCCAGCAGCCAAGGGGGGGGCCGGTACCAAGAGACCCAGTACTTC. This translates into CASSQGGGRYQETQYF.

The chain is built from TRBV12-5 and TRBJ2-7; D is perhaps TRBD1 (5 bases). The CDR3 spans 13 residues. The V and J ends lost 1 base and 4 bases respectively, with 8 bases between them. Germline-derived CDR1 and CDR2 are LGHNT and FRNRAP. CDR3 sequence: CASGLGKGYEQYF. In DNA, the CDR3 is TGTGCTAGTGGTTTGGGGAAGGGGTACGAGCAGTACTTC.

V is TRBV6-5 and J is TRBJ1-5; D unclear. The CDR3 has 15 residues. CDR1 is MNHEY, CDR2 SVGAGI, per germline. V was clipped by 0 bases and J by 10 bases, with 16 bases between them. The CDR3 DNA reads TGTGCCAGCAGTTACTCTCGGCAGCCTGGGCACCCCCAGCATTTT. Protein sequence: CASSYSRQPGHPQHF.

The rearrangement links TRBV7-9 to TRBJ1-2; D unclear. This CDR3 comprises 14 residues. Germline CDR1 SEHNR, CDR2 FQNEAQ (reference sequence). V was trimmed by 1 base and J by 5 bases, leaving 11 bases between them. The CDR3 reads CASSLGEGYYGYTF. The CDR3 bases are TGTGCCAGCAGCTTAGGCGAGGGTTATTATGGCTACACCTTC.

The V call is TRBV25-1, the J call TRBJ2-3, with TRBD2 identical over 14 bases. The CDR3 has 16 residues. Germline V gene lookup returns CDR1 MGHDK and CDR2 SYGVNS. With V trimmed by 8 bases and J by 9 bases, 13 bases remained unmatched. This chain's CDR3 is CASRGKMGLAGATQYF. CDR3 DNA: TGTGCCAGCCGGGGGAAGATGGGACTAGCGGGGGCCACGCAGTATTTT.

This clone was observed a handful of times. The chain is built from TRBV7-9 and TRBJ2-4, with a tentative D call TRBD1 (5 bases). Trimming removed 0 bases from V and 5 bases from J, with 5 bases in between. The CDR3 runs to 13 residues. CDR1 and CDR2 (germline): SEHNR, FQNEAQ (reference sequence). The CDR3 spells CASSLATENIQYF. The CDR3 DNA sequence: TGTGCCAGCAGCTTAGCGACAGAAAACATTCAGTACTTC.

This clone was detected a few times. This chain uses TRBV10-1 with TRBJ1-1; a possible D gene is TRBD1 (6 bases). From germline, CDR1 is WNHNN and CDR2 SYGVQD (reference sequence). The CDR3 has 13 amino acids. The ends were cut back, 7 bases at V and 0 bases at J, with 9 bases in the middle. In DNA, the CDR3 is TGCGCCAGCAAGGGACACATGAACACTGAAGCTTTCTTT. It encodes CASKGHMNTEAFF.

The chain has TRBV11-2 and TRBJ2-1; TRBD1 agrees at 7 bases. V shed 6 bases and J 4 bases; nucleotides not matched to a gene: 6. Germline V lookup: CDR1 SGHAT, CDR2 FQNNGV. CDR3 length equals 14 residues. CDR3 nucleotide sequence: TGTGCCAGCAGTCGGGACAGAGGTTACAATGAGCAGTTCTTC. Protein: CASSRDRGYNEQFF.

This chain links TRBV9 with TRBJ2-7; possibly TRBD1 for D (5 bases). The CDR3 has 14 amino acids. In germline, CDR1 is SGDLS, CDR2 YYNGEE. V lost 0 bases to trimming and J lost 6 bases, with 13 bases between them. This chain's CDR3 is CASSVGNRDSEQYF. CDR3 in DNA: TGTGCCAGCAGCGTAGGGAATCGCGACAGCGAGCAGTACTTC.

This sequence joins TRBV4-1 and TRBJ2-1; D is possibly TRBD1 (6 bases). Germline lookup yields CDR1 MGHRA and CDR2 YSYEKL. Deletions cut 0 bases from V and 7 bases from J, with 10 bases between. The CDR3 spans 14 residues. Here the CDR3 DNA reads TGCGCCAGCAGCCAAGATGGTCAGGGGAATGAGCAGTTCTTC. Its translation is CASSQDGQGNEQFF.

CDR3 region: CASSPPAQGMAKNIQYF. The DNA of the CDR3 is TGTGCCAGCTCACCACCGGCGCAGGGGATGGCCAAAAACATTCAGTACTTC. V is TRBV18 and J is TRBJ2-4; D possibly corresponds to TRBD1 (6 bases). With 0 bases removed from V and 1 base from J, the gap between germline ends came to 13 bases. The CDR3 is 17 residues long. Germline lookup yields CDR1 KGHSH and CDR2 LQKENI.

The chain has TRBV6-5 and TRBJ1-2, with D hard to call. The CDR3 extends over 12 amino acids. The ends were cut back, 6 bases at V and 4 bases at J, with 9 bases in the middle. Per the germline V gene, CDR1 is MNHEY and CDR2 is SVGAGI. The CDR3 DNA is TGTGCCAGCAGCAACGGTGGCTATGGCTACACCTTC. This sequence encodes CASSNGGYGYTF.

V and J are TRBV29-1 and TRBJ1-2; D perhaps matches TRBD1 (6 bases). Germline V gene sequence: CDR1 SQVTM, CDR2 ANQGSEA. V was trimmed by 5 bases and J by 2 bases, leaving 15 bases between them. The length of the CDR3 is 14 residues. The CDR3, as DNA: TGCAGCGTTTCCCGGGACATGACGAACTATGGCTACACCTTC. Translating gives CSVSRDMTNYGYTF.

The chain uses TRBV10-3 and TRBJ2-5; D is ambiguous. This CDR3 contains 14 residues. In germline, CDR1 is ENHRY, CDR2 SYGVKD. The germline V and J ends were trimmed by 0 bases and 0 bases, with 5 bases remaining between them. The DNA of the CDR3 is TGTGCCATCAGTGAGTCGACATACCAAGAGACCCAGTACTTC. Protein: CAISESTYQETQYF.

CDR3 DNA: TGCGCCAGCAGCCTTCAAACGGACAGGGGGCTTTTTGGGGCCAACGTCCTGACTTTC. Its protein product is CASSLQTDRGLFGANVLTF. The V gene is TRBV4-1, the J gene TRBJ2-6; 11 positions match TRBD1. Trimming removed 4 bases from V and 3 bases from J; junction bases left unmatched: 11. CDR3 size: 19 residues. The V gene's germline CDR1 is MGHRA and CDR2 YSYEKL.

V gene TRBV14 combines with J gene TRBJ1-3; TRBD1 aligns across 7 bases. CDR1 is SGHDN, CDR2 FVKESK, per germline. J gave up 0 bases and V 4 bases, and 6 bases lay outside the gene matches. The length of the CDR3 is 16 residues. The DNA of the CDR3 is TGTGCCAGCAGCCCTCTGGACAGGCGCTCTGGAAACACCATATATTTT. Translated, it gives CASSPLDRRSGNTIYF.

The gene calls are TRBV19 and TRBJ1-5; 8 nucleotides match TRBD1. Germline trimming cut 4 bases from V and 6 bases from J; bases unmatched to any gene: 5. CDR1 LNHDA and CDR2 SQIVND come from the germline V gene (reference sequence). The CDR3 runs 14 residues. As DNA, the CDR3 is TGTGCCAGTAGTACAGACAGGGGCGGTCAGCCCCAGCATTTT. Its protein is CASSTDRGGQPQHF. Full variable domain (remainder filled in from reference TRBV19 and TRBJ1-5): DGGITQSPKYLFRKEGQNVTLSCEQNLNHDAMYWYRQDPGQGLRLIYYSQIVNDFQKGDIAEGYSVSREKKESFPLTVTSAQKNPTAFYLCASSTDRGGQPQHFGDGTRLSIL.

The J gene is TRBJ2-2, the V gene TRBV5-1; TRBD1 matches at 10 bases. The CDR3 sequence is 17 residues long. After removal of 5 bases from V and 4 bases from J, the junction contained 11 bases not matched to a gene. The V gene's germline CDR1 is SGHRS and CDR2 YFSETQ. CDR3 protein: CASRPPGGTGVTGELFF. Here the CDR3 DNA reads TGCGCCAGCAGGCCCCCTGGTGGGACAGGGGTCACCGGGGAGCTGTTTTTT.

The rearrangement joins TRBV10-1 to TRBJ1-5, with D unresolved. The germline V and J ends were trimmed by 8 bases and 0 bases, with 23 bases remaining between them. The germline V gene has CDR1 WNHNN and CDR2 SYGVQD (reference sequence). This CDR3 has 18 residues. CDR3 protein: CASLTALRHQNSNQPQHF. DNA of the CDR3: TGCGCCAGCCTTACCGCCCTTAGACACCAGAATAGCAATCAGCCCCAGCATTTT.

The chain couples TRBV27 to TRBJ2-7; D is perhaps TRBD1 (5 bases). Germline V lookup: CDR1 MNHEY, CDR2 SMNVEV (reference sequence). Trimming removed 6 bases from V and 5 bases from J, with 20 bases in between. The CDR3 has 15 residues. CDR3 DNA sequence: TGTGCCAGCAGCTCCGCTAGGGGCGTGCAACACGAGCAGTACTTC. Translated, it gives CASSSARGVQHEQYF.

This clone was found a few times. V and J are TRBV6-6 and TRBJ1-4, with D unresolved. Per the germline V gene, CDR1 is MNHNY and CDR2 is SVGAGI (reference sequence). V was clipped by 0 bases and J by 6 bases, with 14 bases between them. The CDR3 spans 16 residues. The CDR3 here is CASSYSFGEYDEKLFF. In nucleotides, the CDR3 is TGTGCCAGCAGTTACTCGTTCGGGGAATACGATGAAAAACTGTTTTTT.